This T cell receptor beta chain was sequenced for a study of cytomegalovirus exposure and HLA in healthy donors. As regards this clone: Its antigen remains unidentified.

Study-level results: DRB1 showed the most TCR associations and HLA-C the fewest in a later analysis, as rates varied by HLA locus. Sequencing artifact likely explains a cluster of highly shared sequence variants. Reportedly, diagnosis of cytomegalovirus status by the classifier showed high specificity and sensitivity.

The CDR3 covers 17 residues. Germline V CDR1 and CDR2: SQVTM, ANQGSEA. J lost 2 bases, V lost 5 bases, and 18 bases had no gene match. It was with 60 Vbeta and 13 Jbeta primers that the PCR ran. Some clones are missing from TCRdb's copy, which holds only in-frame ones; the method was immunoSEQ multiplex PCR. The listing contains under 130,000 clones. This sequence joins TRBV29-1 and TRBJ2-7; 7 bases are a match to TRBD2. The clonotype originates from a man aged 40-49 years in good health and CMV-seronegative. Sample: PBMCs. DNA for the CDR3: TGCAGCGTTTGTCCCCGCATTTCTAGCGGCGGGACCTACGAGCAGTACTTC. It is translated as CSVCPRISSGGTYEQYF.